This entry concerns a single T cell receptor (beta chain). What it binds is unknown. TCR beta cDNA was generated via 5'RACE template switching incorporating UMIs. TCRdb reanalyzed the 5' RACE reads, giving one entry per CDR3 protein sequence and no DNA. The sample table sets out about 450,000 distinct CDR3 sequences. The sample is drawn from a study of T cells expressing NK-cell markers. Study at large: HCMV seropositivity marked most of the eight sequenced donors; one was seronegative. General study points: Uncertainty persisted over the HCMV specificity of expanded NKG2C+ T cell clones. The study found dominant NKG2C+ clonotypes at about 1.0-8% of CD8+ T cells in over five donors.

Per germline, CDR1 MNHEY and CDR2 SVGEGT. The CDR3 runs to 13 residues. Sequences were obtained from blood T cells: a sorted CD56 or NKG2C T cell subset, CD4+ or CD8+ T cells, or bulk PBMC T cells (not recorded which). This clonotype was sampled from a woman aged 18 to 75 in good health. The rearrangement uses TRBV6-2 or TRBV6-3 and TRBJ1-6; checking the TCRdb D call of TRBD1 is not possible without DNA. CDR3 sequence reads: CASRRDRDSPLHF.